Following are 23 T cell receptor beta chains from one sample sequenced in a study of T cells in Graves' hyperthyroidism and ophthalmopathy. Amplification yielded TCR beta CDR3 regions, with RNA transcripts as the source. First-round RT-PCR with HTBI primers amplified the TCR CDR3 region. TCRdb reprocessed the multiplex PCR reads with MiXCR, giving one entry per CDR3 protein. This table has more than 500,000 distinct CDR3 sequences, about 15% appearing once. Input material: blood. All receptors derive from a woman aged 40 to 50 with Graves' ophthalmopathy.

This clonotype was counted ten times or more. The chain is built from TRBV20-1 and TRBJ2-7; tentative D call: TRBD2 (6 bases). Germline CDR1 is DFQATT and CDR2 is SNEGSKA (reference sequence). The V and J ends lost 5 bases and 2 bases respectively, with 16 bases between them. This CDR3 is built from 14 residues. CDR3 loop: CSARDFTPTYEQYF. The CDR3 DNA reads TGCAGTGCTCGGGACTTTACCCCCACCTACGAGCAGTACTTC.

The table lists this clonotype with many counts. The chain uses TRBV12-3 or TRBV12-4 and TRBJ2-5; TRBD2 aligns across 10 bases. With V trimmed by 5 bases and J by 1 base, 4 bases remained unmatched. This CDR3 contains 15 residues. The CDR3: CASSQSGRVQETQYF. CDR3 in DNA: TGTGCCAGCAGTCAAAGCGGGAGGGTCCAAGAGACCCAGTACTTC.

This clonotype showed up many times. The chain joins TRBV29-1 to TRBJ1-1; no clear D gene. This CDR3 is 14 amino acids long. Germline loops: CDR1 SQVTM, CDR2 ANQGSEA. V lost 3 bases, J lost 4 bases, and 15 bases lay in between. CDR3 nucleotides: TGCAGCGTTGATAAAAAGGGAACGGGCACTGAAGCTTTCTTT. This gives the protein CSVDKKGTGTEAFF.

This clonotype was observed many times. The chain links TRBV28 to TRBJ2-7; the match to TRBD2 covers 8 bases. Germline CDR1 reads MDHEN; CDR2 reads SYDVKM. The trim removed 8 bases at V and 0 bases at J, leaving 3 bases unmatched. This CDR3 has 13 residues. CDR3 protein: CASEGTSSYEQYF. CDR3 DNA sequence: TGTGCCAGCGAGGGGACTAGCTCCTACGAGCAGTACTTC.

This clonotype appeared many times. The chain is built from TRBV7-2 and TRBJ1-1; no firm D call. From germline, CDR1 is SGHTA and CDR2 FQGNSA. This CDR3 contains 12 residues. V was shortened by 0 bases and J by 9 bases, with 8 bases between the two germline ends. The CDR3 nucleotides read TGTGCCAGCAGCTTAGCACTCGGAAAAGCTTTCTTT. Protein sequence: CASSLALGKAFF.

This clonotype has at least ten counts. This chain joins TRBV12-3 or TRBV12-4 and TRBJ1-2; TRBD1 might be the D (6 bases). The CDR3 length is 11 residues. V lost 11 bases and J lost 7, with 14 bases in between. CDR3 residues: CACRGGGGYTF. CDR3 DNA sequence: TGTGCCTGTAGGGGGGGCGGTGGCTACACCTTC.

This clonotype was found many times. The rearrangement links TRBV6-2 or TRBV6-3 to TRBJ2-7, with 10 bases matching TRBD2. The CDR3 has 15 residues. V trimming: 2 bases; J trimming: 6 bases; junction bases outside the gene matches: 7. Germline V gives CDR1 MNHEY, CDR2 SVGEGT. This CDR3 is CASSYGSSGSLEQYF. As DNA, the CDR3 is TGTGCCAGCAGTTACGGGTCTAGCGGGAGCCTCGAGCAGTACTTC.

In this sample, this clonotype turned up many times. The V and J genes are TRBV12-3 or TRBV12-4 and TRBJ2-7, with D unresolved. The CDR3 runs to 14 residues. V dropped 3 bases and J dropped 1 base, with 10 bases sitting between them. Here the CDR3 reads CASSFSEMSYEQYF. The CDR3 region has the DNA TGTGCCAGCAGTTTCAGCGAAATGTCCTACGAGCAGTACTTC.

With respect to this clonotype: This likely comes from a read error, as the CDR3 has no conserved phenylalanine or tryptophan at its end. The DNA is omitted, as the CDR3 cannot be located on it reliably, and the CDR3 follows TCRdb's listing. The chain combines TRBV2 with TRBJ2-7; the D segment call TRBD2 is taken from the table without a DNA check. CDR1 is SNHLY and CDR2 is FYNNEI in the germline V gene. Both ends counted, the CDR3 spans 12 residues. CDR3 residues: CACSGRLAGNYL.

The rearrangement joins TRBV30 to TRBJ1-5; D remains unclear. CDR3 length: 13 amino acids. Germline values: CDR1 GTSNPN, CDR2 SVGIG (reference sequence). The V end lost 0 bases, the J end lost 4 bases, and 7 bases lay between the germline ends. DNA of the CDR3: TGTGCCTGGAGTGTGGCGGGGAATCAGCCCCAGCATTTT. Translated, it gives CAWSVAGNQPQHF.

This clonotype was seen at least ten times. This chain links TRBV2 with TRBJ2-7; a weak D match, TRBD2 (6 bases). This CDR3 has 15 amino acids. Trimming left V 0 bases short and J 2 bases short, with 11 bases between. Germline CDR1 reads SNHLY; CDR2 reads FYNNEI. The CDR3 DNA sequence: TGTGCCAGCAGTGAAGCCGGAGGGAGGACCTACGAGCAGTACTTC. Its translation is CASSEAGGRTYEQYF.

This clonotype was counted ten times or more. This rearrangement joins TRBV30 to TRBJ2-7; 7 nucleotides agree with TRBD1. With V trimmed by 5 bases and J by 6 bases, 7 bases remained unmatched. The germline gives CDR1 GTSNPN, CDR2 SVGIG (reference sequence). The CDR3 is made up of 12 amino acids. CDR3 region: CAWERQGFEQYF. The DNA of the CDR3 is TGTGCCTGGGAACGACAGGGCTTCGAGCAGTACTTC.

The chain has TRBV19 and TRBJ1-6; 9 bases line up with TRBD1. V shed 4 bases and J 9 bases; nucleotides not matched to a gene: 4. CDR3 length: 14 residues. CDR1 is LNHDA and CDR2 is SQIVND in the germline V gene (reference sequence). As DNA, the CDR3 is TGTGCCAGTAGTACCGGGACAGGGATTTCACCCCTCCACTTT. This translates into CASSTGTGISPLHF. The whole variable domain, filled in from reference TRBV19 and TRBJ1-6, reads DGGITQSPKYLFRKEGQNVTLSCEQNLNHDAMYWYRQDPGQGLRLIYYSQIVNDFQKGDIAEGYSVSREKKESFPLTVTSAQKNPTAFYLCASSTGTGISPLHFGNGTRLTVT.

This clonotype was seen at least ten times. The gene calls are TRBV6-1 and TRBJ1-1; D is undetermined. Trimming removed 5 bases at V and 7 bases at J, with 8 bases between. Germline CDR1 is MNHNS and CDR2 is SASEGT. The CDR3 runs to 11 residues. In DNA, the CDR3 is TGTGCCAGCAGTACGACCGTTGAAGCTTTCTTT. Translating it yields CASSTTVEAFF.

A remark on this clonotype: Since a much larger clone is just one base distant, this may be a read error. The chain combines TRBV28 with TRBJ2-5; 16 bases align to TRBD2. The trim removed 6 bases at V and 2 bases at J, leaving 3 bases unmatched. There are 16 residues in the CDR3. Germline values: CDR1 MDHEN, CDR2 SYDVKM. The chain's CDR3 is CASRGGLAGGQETQYF. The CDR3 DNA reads TGTGCCAGCAGAGGGGGACTAGCGGGAGGGCAAGAGACCCAGTACTTC.

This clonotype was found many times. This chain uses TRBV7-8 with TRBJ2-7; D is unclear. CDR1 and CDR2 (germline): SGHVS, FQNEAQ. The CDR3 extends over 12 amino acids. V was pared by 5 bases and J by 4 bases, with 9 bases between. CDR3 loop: CASSPSLYEQYF. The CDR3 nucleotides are TGTGCCAGCAGCCCCAGTCTATACGAGCAGTACTTC.

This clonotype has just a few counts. Written as DNA, the CDR3 is TGTGCCAGCAGCCCCCGGGACCAGGGGTACTATGGCTACACCTTC. Translation: CASSPRDQGYYGYTF. The V gene is TRBV6-1, the J gene TRBJ1-2, with a possible D match to TRBD1 (6 bases). Between the trimmed V and J ends, which lost 6 bases and 3 bases, there was a span of 17 bases. Germline lookup yields CDR1 MNHNS and CDR2 SASEGT. There are 15 residues in the CDR3.

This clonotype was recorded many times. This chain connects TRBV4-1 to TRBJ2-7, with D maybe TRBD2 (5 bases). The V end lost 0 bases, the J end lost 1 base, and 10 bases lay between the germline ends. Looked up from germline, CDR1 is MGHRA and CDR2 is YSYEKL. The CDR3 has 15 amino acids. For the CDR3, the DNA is TGCGCCAGCAGCCAAGAACTAGTTGGATCCTACGAGCAGTACTTC. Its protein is CASSQELVGSYEQYF.

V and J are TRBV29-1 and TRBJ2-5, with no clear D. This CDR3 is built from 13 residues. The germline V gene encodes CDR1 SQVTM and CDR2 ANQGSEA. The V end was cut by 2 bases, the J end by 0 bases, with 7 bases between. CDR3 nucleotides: TGCAGCGTTGAAACCTCAAACCAAGAGACCCAGTACTTC. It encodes CSVETSNQETQYF.

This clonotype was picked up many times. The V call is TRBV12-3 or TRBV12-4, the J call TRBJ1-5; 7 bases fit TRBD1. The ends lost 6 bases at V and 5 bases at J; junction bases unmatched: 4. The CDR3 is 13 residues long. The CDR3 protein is CASSRQGDQPQHF. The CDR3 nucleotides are TGTGCCAGCAGCCGACAGGGAGATCAGCCCCAGCATTTT.

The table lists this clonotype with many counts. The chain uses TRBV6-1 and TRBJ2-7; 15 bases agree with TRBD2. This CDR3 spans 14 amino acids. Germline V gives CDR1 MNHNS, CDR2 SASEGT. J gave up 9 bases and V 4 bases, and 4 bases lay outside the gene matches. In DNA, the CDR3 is TGTGCCAGCAGTGCCGGACTAGCGGGAGGGGTGCAGTACTTC. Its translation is CASSAGLAGGVQYF.

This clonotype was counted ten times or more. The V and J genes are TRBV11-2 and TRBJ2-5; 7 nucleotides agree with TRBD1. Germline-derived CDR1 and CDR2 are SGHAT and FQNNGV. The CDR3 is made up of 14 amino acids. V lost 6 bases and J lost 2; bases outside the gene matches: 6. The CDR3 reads CASSPSGGQETQYF. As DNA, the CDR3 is TGTGCCAGCAGTCCTTCAGGGGGTCAAGAGACCCAGTACTTC.

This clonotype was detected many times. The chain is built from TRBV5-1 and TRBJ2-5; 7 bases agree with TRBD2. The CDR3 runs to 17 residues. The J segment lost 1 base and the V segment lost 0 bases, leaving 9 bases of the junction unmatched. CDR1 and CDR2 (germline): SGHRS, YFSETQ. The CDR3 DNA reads TGCGCCAGCAGCTTGGCGAAAGCGGGAACAATCCAAGAGACCCAGTACTTC. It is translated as CASSLAKAGTIQETQYF.